This T cell receptor beta chain originates from a study of blood T cell repertoires in COVID-19. The overall study: The United States, Italy and Spain were the sources of the acute and convalescent COVID-19 samples. The analysed material was cDNA or gDNA that came from T cells, B-cell-depleted T cells, or PBMCs.

Trimming cost V 4 bases and J 1 base; bases outside gene matches: 3. The CDR3 runs 15 residues. From germline, CDR1 is LGHNA and CDR2 YSLEER. Per the authors' pipeline: By means of reference gene primer amplification, nucleated cell counts were estimated. Some clones are missing from TCRdb's copy, which holds only in-frame ones; the method was immunoSEQ multiplex PCR. D and trimming were read from the DNA, whereas the V and J calls and clone size are those reported in that table. Of tens of thousands of clones listed, 85% to 90% were seen once; the top ten hold less than 15%. Source material: peripheral blood. The chain is built from TRBV4-3 and TRBJ1-5; 8 nucleotides line up with TRBD1. This clonotype originated in a man between 65 and 85 years old with active COVID-19. The CDR3 DNA reads TGCGCCAGCAGCCGCTACAGGGGGAGCAATCAGCCCCAGCATTTT. Protein: CASSRYRGSNQPQHF.